The 5 T cell receptor beta chains listed next were all sequenced from one sample in a study of vaccination effects on CD4 cells after COVID-19 (dated by TCRdb to between 2021 and 2024). Library preparation employed the immunoSEQ multiplex PCR assay. TCRdb obtained this table from immuneACCESS and retained in-frame rearrangements with V and J assigned. These tables miss some clones; where compared with another copy, unresolved V genes account for less than half of the shortfall, and the remainder is unexplained. For this sample the table gives 67,000 or so clones, of which about 80% were detected only once. 1.2% of the sample belongs to the ten largest clones. The ViraFEST assay stimulated PBMC with viral peptide pools and then used TCR sequencing to identify antigen-specific CD4+ T cell clonotypes by expansion. After less than 13 days of culture, CD4+ T cells were isolated with the EasySep CD4+ T cell isolation kit. Each participant received two doses of an mRNA SARS-CoV-2 vaccine, either BNT162b2 or mRNA-1273.

Their antigens remain unidentified. The sample was CD4+ T cells from PBMCs cultured with HCoV-229E spike peptides, taken after COVID-19 vaccination. Read against the paper, the sample's cell subset or site label means: HCoV-229E spike overlapping peptide pool stimulation. The receptors stem from a human donor who received a COVID-19 vaccine.

The V gene is TRBV7-3, the J gene TRBJ2-5; the D gene could be TRBD1 or TRBD2 (7 bases each). The germline V gene has CDR1 SGHTA and CDR2 FQGTGA. This CDR3 region has 13 residues. Between the trimmed V and J ends, which lost 2 bases and 7 bases, there was a span of 11 bases. This CDR3 reads CASSLSGGGTQYF. The CDR3 nucleotides read TGTGCCAGCAGCTTATCAGGGGGGGGGACCCAGTACTTC.

The V call is TRBV5-1, the J call TRBJ1-1, with 8 bases identical to TRBD1. This CDR3 region has 16 residues. Per the germline V gene, CDR1 is SGHRS and CDR2 is YFSETQ. J was trimmed by 1 base and V by 2 bases; bases with no gene match: 7. CDR3 sequence reads: CASSFTGGNGNTEAFF. The CDR3 coding sequence is TGCGCCAGCAGCTTTACAGGGGGAAACGGGAACACTGAAGCTTTCTTT.

This chain uses TRBV19 with TRBJ2-2; D gene ambiguous. The CDR3 is made up of 13 amino acids. The V end was cut by 3 bases, the J end by 4 bases, with 6 bases between. Germline V lookup: CDR1 LNHDA, CDR2 SQIVND (reference sequence). The CDR3 sequence is CASSMTGTGELFF. CDR3 nucleotide sequence: TGTGCCAGTAGTATGACGGGCACCGGGGAGCTGTTTTTT.

This rearrangement joins TRBV2 to TRBJ1-5; 8 bases fit TRBD1. V dropped 6 bases and J dropped 1; count of bases not matched to a gene: 2. From germline, CDR1 is SNHLY and CDR2 FYNNEI. This CDR3 has 14 amino acids. In nucleotides, the CDR3 is TGTGCCAGCAGGGACAGGGTAAGCAATCAGCCCCAGCATTTT. Protein sequence: CASRDRVSNQPQHF.

The V gene is TRBV6-4, the J gene TRBJ2-2; tentatively, D is TRBD1 (6 bases). V was cut by 6 bases and J by 4 bases, with 12 bases left in between. Germline CDR1 is MRHNA and CDR2 is SNTAGT. The CDR3 sequence is 14 residues long. The CDR3 spells CASRQGYGTGELFF. For the CDR3, the DNA is TGTGCCAGCAGACAGGGATATGGCACCGGGGAGCTGTTTTTT.